Given below is one T cell receptor beta chain in context. Antigen unknown. The CDR3 is made up of 13 amino acids. Per the germline V gene, CDR1 is SEHNR and CDR2 is FQNEAQ (reference sequence). Trimming removed 2 bases from V and 8 bases from J; junction bases left unmatched: 4. The data belong to a study of cytomegalovirus exposure and HLA in healthy donors. General study results and limits: Investigators reported approximately 150 TCR beta chains as tied to cytomegalovirus. Owing to their indistinguishability, certain V segments, notably TRBV6-2 and TRBV6-3, were excluded.

60 Vbeta and 13 Jbeta primers were used in PCR. Generated by immunoSEQ multiplex PCR, the TCRdb table keeps only in-frame clones and is missing some. Of more than 95,000 clones listed, 65% to 85% are singletons. The rearrangement links TRBV7-9 to TRBJ2-3; 7 bases map to TRBD2. This receptor was obtained from a man between 18 and 35 years old in good health and CMV-seropositive. Sequenced input: PBMCs. CDR3 DNA: TGTGCCAGCAGCTTAAGCGGGATGGGTACGCAGTATTTT. As protein: CASSLSGMGTQYF.